The 28 T cell receptor beta chains reported below all come from one sample, sequenced in a study of Graves' ophthalmopathy and Graves' hyperthyroidism. The sequenced template was RNA, covering the TCR beta CDR3 region. Investigators did first-round RT-PCR with HTBI primers, then second-round multiplex PCR. TCRdb fed the multiplex PCR reads into MiXCR, producing one record per CDR3 protein. In the table there are around 520,000 distinct CDR3 sequences, less than 40% of which are singletons. The source material was peripheral blood or thyroid tissue (not recorded which). The receptors here all came from an adult man with Graves' hyperthyroidism.

This clonotype has just a few counts. One end of the junction does not line up with germline, which may come from a read error. The chain couples TRBV15 to TRBJ1-1; TRBD1 matches at 7 bases. The germline V gene has CDR1 LNHNV and CDR2 YYDKDF (reference sequence). The CDR3 is 13 amino acids. The CDR3 loop is CATSRDRAGGAFF. The CDR3 bases are TGTGCCACCAGCCGAGACAGGGCCGGAGGAGCTTTCTTT.

As to this clonotype: A junction boundary mismatches the germline segment, possibly from a read error. The rearrangement joins TRBV5-6 to TRBJ1-2, with 8 bases matching TRBD1. This CDR3 is 14 amino acids long. CDR1 and CDR2 from the germline V gene are SGHDT and YYEEEE. The chain's CDR3 is CASSLPDRGYGHTF. DNA of the CDR3: TGTGCCAGCAGCTTACCTGACAGGGGCTATGGCCACACCTTC.

This clonotype was seen many times. J is TRBJ2-7 and V is TRBV9; unclear D gene. The V end was cut by 4 bases, the J end by 3 bases, with 14 bases between. The CDR3 sequence is 14 residues long. From germline, CDR1 is SGDLS and CDR2 YYNGEE. CDR3 in amino acids: CASSPWTAGYEQYF. The CDR3 bases are TGTGCCAGCAGCCCTTGGACCGCTGGCTACGAGCAGTACTTC.

This clonotype came up once. V is TRBV19 and J is TRBJ2-3; D is perhaps TRBD1 (5 bases). V was cut by 8 bases and J by 6 bases, with 27 bases left in between. There are 17 residues in the CDR3. Germline V gene sequence: CDR1 LNHDA, CDR2 SQIVND (reference sequence). This chain's CDR3 is CASALLHQGSTSDTQYF. The CDR3 DNA sequence: TGTGCCAGTGCACTCCTCCACCAGGGCAGCACAAGTGATACGCAGTATTTT.

At least ten counts were recorded for this clonotype. The chain links TRBV19 to TRBJ2-7, with 8 bases that match TRBD1. CDR1 LNHDA and CDR2 SQIVND come from the germline V gene (reference sequence). With V trimmed by 3 bases and J by 4 bases, 5 bases remained unmatched. The CDR3 totals 14 residues. The CDR3: CASSMGDRPYEQYF. CDR3 in DNA: TGTGCCAGTAGTATGGGGGACAGGCCATACGAGCAGTACTTC.

This clonotype was seen only a few times. The rearrangement joins TRBV24-1 to TRBJ2-7, with a possible D match to TRBD2 (7 bases). Trimming took 9 bases from V and 5 from J, leaving 16 bases between them. This CDR3 is 13 amino acids long. Looked up from germline, CDR1 is KGHDR and CDR2 is SFDVKD. This CDR3 is CATGGGSDHEQYF. DNA of the CDR3: TGTGCCACCGGGGGCGGGAGCGACCACGAGCAGTACTTC.

The J gene is TRBJ1-2, the V gene TRBV7-9; 7 bases line up with TRBD1. V lost 8 bases to trimming and J lost 2 bases; unmatched junction nucleotides: 5. CDR3 length: 13 residues. Germline CDR1 reads SEHNR; CDR2 reads FQNEAQ (reference sequence). In DNA, the CDR3 is TGTGCCAGCTGGGGGACAGCGAACTATGGCTACACCTTC. It specifies CASWGTANYGYTF.

In this sample, this clonotype turned up a few times. This may stem from a read error, because a much larger clone lies one nucleotide away. The chain has TRBV9 and TRBJ1-1; the D is unclear. Germline V gene data show CDR1 as SGDLS and CDR2 as YYNGEE. CDR3 length equals 13 residues. The V and J ends lost 0 bases and 2 bases respectively, with 5 bases between them. In DNA form, the CDR3 reads TGTGCCAGCAGCGTAGCTATTAACACTGAAGCTTTCTTT. Residues: CASSVAINTEAFF.

In its sample, this clonotype was seen a few times. The chain employs TRBV5-8 and TRBJ2-2, with D possibly matching TRBD2 (6 bases). Per the germline V gene, CDR1 is SGHTS and CDR2 is YDEGEE. The CDR3 runs 15 residues. V was cut by 0 bases and J by 5 bases, with 11 bases left in between. CDR3 bases: TGTGCCAGCAGCTTGGTAGGGGCGGGAACCGGGGAGCTGTTTTTT. Amino acids: CASSLVGAGTGELFF.

The table lists this clonotype with many counts. The chain has TRBV19 and TRBJ2-5; 7 bases agree with TRBD2. The germline V gene has CDR1 LNHDA and CDR2 SQIVND (reference sequence). There are 14 residues in the CDR3. V trimming: 2 bases; J trimming: 4 bases; junction bases outside the gene matches: 4. CDR3 sequence: CASSISGGVETQYF. In DNA, the CDR3 is TGTGCCAGTAGTATATCGGGAGGAGTAGAGACCCAGTACTTC.

This clonotype was counted at least ten times. The rearrangement joins TRBV5-1 to TRBJ1-1; D gene unclear. The V gene's germline CDR1 is SGHRS and CDR2 YFSETQ. The CDR3 runs 13 residues. Trimming stripped 1 base from V and 11 bases from J, with 15 bases between. CDR3 DNA sequence: TGCGCCAGCAGCTTGAACAAGAGAGGGTACGCTTTCTTT. Its translation: CASSLNKRGYAFF.

This clonotype showed up just a few times. V and J are TRBV6-6 and TRBJ1-6; 8 nucleotides agree with TRBD1. CDR3 length: 17 residues. Germline V gene sequence: CDR1 MNHNY, CDR2 SVGAGI (reference sequence). The V gene end was trimmed by 7 bases and the J gene end by 0 bases; junction bases not matched to a gene: 8. CDR3 sequence: CASTPWTGSSYNSPLHF. The CDR3 DNA reads TGTGCCAGCACCCCTTGGACAGGGAGCTCCTATAATTCACCCCTCCACTTT.

The chain joins TRBV15 to TRBJ1-3; 11 bases are a match to TRBD1. This CDR3 is 16 amino acids long. V lost 1 base to trimming and J lost 2 bases; unmatched junction nucleotides: 1. Germline CDR1 and CDR2: LNHNV and YYDKDF (reference sequence). CDR3 DNA: TGTGCCACCAGCAGAGCGGGACAGGGGGCTGGAAACACCATATATTTT. The encoded protein is CATSRAGQGAGNTIYF.

This sequence joins TRBV5-1 and TRBJ2-7; tentative D call: TRBD1 (5 bases). Trimming removed 4 bases from V and 0 bases from J, with 11 bases in between. CDR3 length: 14 residues. Per germline, CDR1 SGHRS and CDR2 YFSETQ. Here the CDR3 DNA reads TGCGCCAGCAGCCCCGAGACAGCCTCCTACGAGCAGTACTTC. Translation gives CASSPETASYEQYF.

The genes are TRBV10-3 and TRBJ1-2, with 10 bases matching TRBD1. The CDR3 has 13 residues. Trimming took 9 bases from V and 3 from J; bases not matched to a gene: 4. Germline CDR1 ENHRY, CDR2 SYGVKD. The CDR3 DNA follows: TGTGCCATGGGGACAGGGGACTACTATGGCTACACCTTC. Protein sequence: CAMGTGDYYGYTF.

The CDR3 bases are TGTGCCAGCAGCTCCGGGACAGGGCACCATAACTATGGCTACACCTTC. It yields the protein CASSSGTGHHNYGYTF. The chain links TRBV5-6 to TRBJ1-2; 9 bases match TRBD1. Germline CDR1 SGHDT, CDR2 YYEEEE. V gave up 3 bases and J gave up 1 base; unmatched junction bases: 7. The CDR3 is made up of 16 amino acids.

The chain is built from TRBV7-8 and TRBJ1-6, with 7 nucleotides matching TRBD1. Germline V gene lookup returns CDR1 SGHVS and CDR2 FQNEAQ. This CDR3 is built from 16 residues. V trimming: 6 bases; J trimming: 5 bases; junction bases outside the gene matches: 10. CDR3 DNA: TGTGCCAGCAGGCCCGTCGGGACAGCCCATAATTCACCCCTCCACTTT. Amino acids: CASRPVGTAHNSPLHF.

With regard to this clonotype: This sequence may be a read error, since a much larger clone differs from it by one base. This sequence joins TRBV10-3 and TRBJ1-6; 7 bases are a match to TRBD1. The CDR3 is 17 amino acids. The V gene's germline CDR1 is ENHRY and CDR2 SYGVKD. Trimming at V came to 5 bases and at J to 0 bases, leaving 7 bases not matched to a gene. The CDR3 DNA is TGTGCCATCAGTTACGCCAGGGGGAGCTCCTATAATTCACCCCTCCACTTT. Translating it yields CAISYARGSSYNSPLHF.

The V gene is TRBV25-1, the J gene TRBJ2-7; a possible D gene is TRBD2 (6 bases). The DNA end favors TRBJ2-1, so the J call may be wrong. The CDR3 runs 16 residues. Germline V gene data show CDR1 as MGHDK and CDR2 as SYGVNS. CDR3 sequence reads: CASSASDGGVYNEQFF. The CDR3 nucleotides read TGTGCCAGCAGTGCCTCGGACGGGGGAGTATACAATGAGCAGTTCTTC.

In nucleotides, the CDR3 is TGTGCCAGCAGTAAAGGACTAGCGGGGGGGCAACAAGAGACCCAGTACTTC. Translation gives CASSKGLAGGQQETQYF. The chain joins TRBV2 to TRBJ2-5, with 15 bases matching TRBD2. V trimming: 5 bases; J trimming: 2 bases; junction bases outside the gene matches: 6. The CDR3 covers 17 residues. Per germline, CDR1 SNHLY and CDR2 FYNNEI.

Worth noting for this clonotype: A read error may be the cause here, since a much bigger clone is one base away. This sequence joins TRBV7-9 and TRBJ1-1, with 10 bases lining up with TRBD1. CDR3 length: 17 amino acids. The germline gives CDR1 SEHNR, CDR2 FQNEAQ (reference sequence). In DNA form, the CDR3 reads TGTGCCGGCAGCTTAGCGGGACAGGGGACAGTGAACACTGAAGCTTTCTTT. Its protein is CAGSLAGQGTVNTEAFF.

This clonotype was observed a few times. The chain carries TRBV4-1 and TRBJ1-2; tentative D call: TRBD1 (6 bases). V lost 1 base to trimming and J lost 2 bases, with 20 bases between them. Germline V gives CDR1 MGHRA, CDR2 YSYEKL. The CDR3 spans 18 residues. In nucleotides, the CDR3 is TGCGCCAGCAGCCAAGCGAGTCCGTTCTCAAGGGGGAACTATGGCTACACCTTC. Translating gives CASSQASPFSRGNYGYTF.

This clonotype was seen only once. The chain joins TRBV5-1 to TRBJ2-3; 8 bases agree with TRBD2. J gave up 4 bases and V 2 bases, and 9 bases lay outside the gene matches. The CDR3 spans 16 residues. Germline V gene sequence: CDR1 SGHRS, CDR2 YFSETQ. In nucleotides, the CDR3 is TGCGCCAGCAGCTTAACAGCGGGAGTCAGGGCAGATACGCAGTATTTT. Translation gives CASSLTAGVRADTQYF.

Here the CDR3 reads CASSSLEGGYTF. CDR3 nucleotide sequence: TGTGCCAGCAGCTCCCTCGAAGGCGGCTACACCTTC. The chain recombines TRBV11-2 with TRBJ1-2; D uncertain. This CDR3 contains 12 residues. Germline assignment: CDR1 SGHAT and CDR2 FQNNGV. The germline V and J ends were trimmed by 4 bases and 8 bases, with 11 bases remaining between them. Based on the CDR3 plus reference TRBV11-2 and TRBJ1-2, the full variable domain is EAGVAQSPRYKIIEKRQSVAFWCNPISGHATLYWYQQILGQGPKLLIQFQNNGVVDDSQLPKDRFSAERLKGVDSTLKIQPAKLEDSAVYLCASSSLEGGYTFGSGTRLTVV.

The chain has TRBV10-3 and TRBJ1-2; D possibly corresponds to TRBD1 (5 bases). Germline assignment: CDR1 ENHRY and CDR2 SYGVKD. The CDR3 is 12 residues long. Trimming left V 6 bases short and J 7 bases short, with 12 bases between. CDR3 in amino acids: CAIREDGAGYTF. The CDR3 DNA follows: TGTGCCATCAGGGAGGATGGGGCTGGCTACACCTTC.

This clonotype was recorded at least ten times. V gene TRBV12-3 or TRBV12-4 combines with J gene TRBJ2-6, with D unclear. The CDR3 length is 14 residues. Trimming took off 6 bases at V and 3 bases at J, with 9 bases between the two ends. In DNA, the CDR3 is TGTGCCAGCAGCTCCTTAGTTGGGGCCAACGTCCTGACTTTC. Its translation is CASSSLVGANVLTF.

Ten or more counts support this clonotype. The chain has TRBV18 and TRBJ1-1, with a weak D call TRBD1 (5 bases). V was trimmed by 0 bases and J by 4 bases, leaving 6 bases between them. The germline V gene encodes CDR1 KGHSH and CDR2 LQKENI. This CDR3 comprises 13 residues. The chain's CDR3 is CASSPPGTTEAFF. Here the CDR3 DNA reads TGTGCCAGCTCACCACCAGGGACCACTGAAGCTTTCTTT.

The J gene is TRBJ1-5, the V gene TRBV12-3 or TRBV12-4, with TRBD1 identical over 7 bases. The junction had 12 bases not matched to a gene; V was cut back by 4 bases and J by 0 bases. The CDR3 sequence is 18 residues long. The CDR3 coding sequence is TGTGCCAGCAGTTCACTCCCGGACAGGACTAATAGCAATCAGCCCCAGCATTTT. It translates to CASSSLPDRTNSNQPQHF.